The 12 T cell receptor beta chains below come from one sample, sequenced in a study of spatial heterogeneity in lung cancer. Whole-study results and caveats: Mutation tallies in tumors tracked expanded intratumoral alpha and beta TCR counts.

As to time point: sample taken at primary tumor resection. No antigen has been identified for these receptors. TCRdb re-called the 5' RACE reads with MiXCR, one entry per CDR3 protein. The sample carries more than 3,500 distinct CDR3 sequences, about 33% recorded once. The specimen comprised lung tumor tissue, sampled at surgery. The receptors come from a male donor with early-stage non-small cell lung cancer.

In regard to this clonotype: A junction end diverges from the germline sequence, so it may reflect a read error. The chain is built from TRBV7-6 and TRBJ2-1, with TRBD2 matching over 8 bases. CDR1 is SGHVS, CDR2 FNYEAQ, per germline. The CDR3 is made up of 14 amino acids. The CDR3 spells CASSLGLVYSEQFF. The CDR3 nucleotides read TGTGCCAGCAGCTTGGGACTAGTTTACAGTGAGCAGTTCTTC.

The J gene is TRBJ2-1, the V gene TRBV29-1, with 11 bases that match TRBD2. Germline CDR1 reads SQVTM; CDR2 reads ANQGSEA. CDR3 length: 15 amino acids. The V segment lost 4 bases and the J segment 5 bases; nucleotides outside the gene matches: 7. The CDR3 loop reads CSVVGTSGNNNEQFF. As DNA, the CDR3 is TGCAGCGTTGTCGGGACTAGCGGAAACAACAATGAGCAGTTCTTC.

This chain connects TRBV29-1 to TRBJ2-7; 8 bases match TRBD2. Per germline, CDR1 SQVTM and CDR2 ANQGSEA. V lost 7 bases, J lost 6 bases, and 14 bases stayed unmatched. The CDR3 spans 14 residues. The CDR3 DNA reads TGCAGCGCCCAGGCCGGACTAGCCTTGGGCGAGCAGTACTTC. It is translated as CSAQAGLALGEQYF.

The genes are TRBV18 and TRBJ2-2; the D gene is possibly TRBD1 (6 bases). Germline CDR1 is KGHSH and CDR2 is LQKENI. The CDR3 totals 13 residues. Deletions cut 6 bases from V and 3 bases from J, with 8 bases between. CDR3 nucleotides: TGTGCCAGCTCCCGGACAGACACCGGGGAGCTGTTTTTT. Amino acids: CASSRTDTGELFF.

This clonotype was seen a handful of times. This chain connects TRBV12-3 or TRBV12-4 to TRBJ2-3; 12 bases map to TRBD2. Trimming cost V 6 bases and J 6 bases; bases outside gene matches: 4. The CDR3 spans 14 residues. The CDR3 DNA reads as TGTGCCAGCAGGACGACTAGCGGGAGTGATACGCAGTATTTT. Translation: CASRTTSGSDTQYF.

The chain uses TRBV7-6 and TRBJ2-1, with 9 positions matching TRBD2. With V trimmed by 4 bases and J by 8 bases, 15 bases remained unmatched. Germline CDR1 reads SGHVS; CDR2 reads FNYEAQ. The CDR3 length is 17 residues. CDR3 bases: TGTGCCAGCAGCTCGATAGCCGGAATAGCGGGAGAGGATGAGCAGTTCTTC. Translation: CASSSIAGIAGEDEQFF.

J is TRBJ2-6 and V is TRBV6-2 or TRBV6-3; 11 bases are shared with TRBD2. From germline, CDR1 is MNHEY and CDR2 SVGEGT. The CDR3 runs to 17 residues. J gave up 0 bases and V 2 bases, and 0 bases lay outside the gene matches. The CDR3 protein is CASSYTSGSSGANVLTF. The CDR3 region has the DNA TGTGCCAGCAGTTACACTAGCGGGAGCTCTGGGGCCAACGTCCTGACTTTC.

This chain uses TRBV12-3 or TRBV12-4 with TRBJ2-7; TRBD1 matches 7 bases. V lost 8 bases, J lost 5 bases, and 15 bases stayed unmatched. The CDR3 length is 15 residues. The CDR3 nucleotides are TGTGCCAGCCAACGGGGTGCGGCAGGGGGACACGAGCAGTACTTC. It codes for CASQRGAAGGHEQYF.

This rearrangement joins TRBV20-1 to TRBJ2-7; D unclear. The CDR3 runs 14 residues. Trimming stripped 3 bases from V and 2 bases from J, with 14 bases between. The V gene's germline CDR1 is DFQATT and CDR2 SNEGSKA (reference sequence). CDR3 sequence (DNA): TGCAGTGCTAGCCGGGCAGGTGGGACCTACGAGCAGTACTTC. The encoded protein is CSASRAGGTYEQYF.

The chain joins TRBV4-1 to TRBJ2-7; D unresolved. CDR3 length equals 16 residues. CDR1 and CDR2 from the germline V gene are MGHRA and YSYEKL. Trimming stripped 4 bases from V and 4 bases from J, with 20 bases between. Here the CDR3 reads CASSPDIQAAQYEQYF. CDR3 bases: TGCGCCAGCAGCCCCGATATCCAGGCGGCCCAATACGAGCAGTACTTC.

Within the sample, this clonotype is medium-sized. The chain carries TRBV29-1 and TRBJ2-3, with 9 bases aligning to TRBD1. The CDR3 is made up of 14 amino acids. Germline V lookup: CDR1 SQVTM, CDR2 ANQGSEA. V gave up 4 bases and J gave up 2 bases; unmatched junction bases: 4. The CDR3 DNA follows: TGCAGCGTTGGCGGGACAGGGTTCACAGATACGCAGTATTTT. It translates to CSVGGTGFTDTQYF.

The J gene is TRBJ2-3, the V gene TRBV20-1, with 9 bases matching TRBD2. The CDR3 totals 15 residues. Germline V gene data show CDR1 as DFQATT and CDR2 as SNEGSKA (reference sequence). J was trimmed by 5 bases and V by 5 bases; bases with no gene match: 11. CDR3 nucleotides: TGCAGTGCTCCCTCCGATAGCGGGAGACGAGATACGCAGTATTTT. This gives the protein CSAPSDSGRRDTQYF.